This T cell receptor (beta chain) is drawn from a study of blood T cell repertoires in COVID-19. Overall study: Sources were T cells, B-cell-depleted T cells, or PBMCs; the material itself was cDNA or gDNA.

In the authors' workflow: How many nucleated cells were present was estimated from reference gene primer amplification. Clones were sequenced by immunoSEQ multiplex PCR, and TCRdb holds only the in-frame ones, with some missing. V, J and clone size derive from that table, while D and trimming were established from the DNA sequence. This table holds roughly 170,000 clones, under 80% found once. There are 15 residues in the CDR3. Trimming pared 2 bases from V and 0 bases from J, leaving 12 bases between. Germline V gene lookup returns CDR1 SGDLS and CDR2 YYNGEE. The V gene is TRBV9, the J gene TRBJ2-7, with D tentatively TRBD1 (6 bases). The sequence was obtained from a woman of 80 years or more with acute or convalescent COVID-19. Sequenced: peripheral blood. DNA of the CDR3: TGTGCCAGCAGCGTTTTAGACAGGAGCTCCTACGAGCAGTACTTC. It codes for CASSVLDRSSYEQYF.